This T cell receptor beta chain originates from a study of siplizumab effects on memory and regulatory T cells (dated by TCRdb to between 2019 and 2020). Describing the broader study: The study examined how the anti-CD2 antibody siplizumab affects alloreactive T-cell subsets in allogeneic mixed lymphocyte reactions built from human PBMCs. Study-level results and caveats: The cumulative frequency of alloreactive sequences traceable to unstimulated CD4+ memory T cells was significantly reduced by siplizumab. Because sequences below about 10^-5 frequency were poorly captured, only a minor fraction of alloreactive clones could be mapped to unstimulated subsets. In reactions with siplizumab, an average of about 69% of mappable alloreactive CD4+ clones were Treg-derived, compared with around 30% in control reactions. A naive or memory phenotype could not be assigned to roughly 80-95% of proliferating CD4+ or CD8+ clones. Compared with memory T cells, unstimulated naive T cells appeared more diverse, and naive cells seemed to make a substantial contribution to the alloresponse. Whether proliferating Tregs from siplizumab cultures actually had suppressive function was not functionally confirmed.

A note on this clone: Its recognized antigen is unknown. No base qualities exist here, and no much larger clone lies one base off it.

The germline V gene yields MDHEN for CDR1 and SYDVKM for CDR2. Trimming at the junction amounts to 3 bases on V and 6 bases on J, and the germline ends lie 12 bases apart. Measured from the cysteine to the phenylalanine, the CDR3 is 14 residues long. Solely the CDR3 DNA is kept, with 42 bases framed from the first base. Library generation was performed with the immunoSEQ multiplex PCR assay. The deep sequencing platform assayed roughly 10^5 TCR templates per sample. Genomic DNA extracted from sorted T cells was used for TCRbeta CDR3 sequencing. Per the authors' processing: The R programming language was used for the clonal analysis of the TCRbeta CDR3 data. Alloreactive CD4+ and CD8+ clones were identified by comparing unstimulated samples to CFSE-low samples taken after the reaction. Regulatory or non-regulatory origin was assigned to alloreactive CD4+ clones by matching of sequences to sorted unstimulated Treg and non-Treg repertoires. Entries here come from immuneACCESS through TCRdb and include only in-frame sequences with V and J called. Some clones fail to appear in such tables; in the studies checked, an unresolved V gene covers under half of the shortfall, and the cause of the remainder is unknown. V, J and clone size are taken as reported in that table, and D and trimming were inferred from the DNA itself. In all, the sample holds roughly 100,000 clones, and around 90% of those were seen once. Of the sample, about 1.1% falls within the top ten clones.

Sorted unstimulated T cells, along with proliferating T cells recovered from mixed lymphocyte reactions, underwent TCRbeta CDR3 sequencing. Fresh whole blood from more than 9 HLA-typed healthy donors served as the source for isolating PBMCs. The clonotype comes from a human donor in good health. The chain couples TRBV28 to TRBJ2-1, with no reliable assignment of the D segment. Sequencing was performed on CD4+ T cells sorted from blood. CDR3 loop: CASSFSRVSNEQFF. Read as DNA, the sequence is TGTGCCAGCAGTTTTTCCCGAGTGAGCAATGAGCAGTTCTTC.